Listed here are 10 T cell receptor beta chains from one sample, sequenced in a study of cytomegalovirus exposure and HLA in healthy donors. Researchers ran the PCR with 60 Vbeta and 13 Jbeta primers. Assay used: immunoSEQ multiplex PCR; TCRdb lists only in-frame clones, some missing. This sample has roughly 190,000 clones, with about 85% found just once. Sample: PBMCs. The source of these receptors is a man between 50 and 59 years old in good health and CMV-seronegative.

A note on this clone: At one of its ends the junction is not consistent with the germline gene, which may arise from a read error. The CDR3 DNA follows: TGTTCCAGCAGCGGAGGTGGAAACACCATATATTTT. It is translated as CSSSGGGNTIYF. The chain uses TRBV7-9 and TRBJ1-3; D gene ambiguous. CDR1 SEHNR and CDR2 FQNEAQ come from the germline V gene (reference sequence). CDR3 length: 12 amino acids.

This clone turned up a few times. V usage is TRBV18 and J usage is TRBJ2-1, with 8 bases that match TRBD2. In germline, CDR1 is KGHSH, CDR2 LQKENI. This CDR3 is built from 15 residues. The trim removed 2 bases at V and 4 bases at J, leaving 4 bases unmatched. CDR3 residues: CASSPASGGYNEQFF. In DNA, the CDR3 is TGTGCCAGCTCACCAGCGAGCGGGGGATACAATGAGCAGTTCTTC.

V gene TRBV10-3 combines with J gene TRBJ1-2; tentative D call: TRBD1 (5 bases). V was trimmed by 0 bases and J by 5 bases, leaving 13 bases between them. The CDR3 runs 15 residues. CDR1 is ENHRY, CDR2 SYGVKD, per germline. The CDR3 reads CAISESGVDLYGYTF. The CDR3 DNA is TGTGCCATCAGTGAGTCAGGGGTAGATCTTTATGGCTACACCTTC.

The chain has TRBV27 and TRBJ2-5; TRBD1 matches 7 bases. The CDR3 loop spans 13 amino acids. Per the germline V gene, CDR1 is MNHEY and CDR2 is SMNVEV (reference sequence). V was clipped by 0 bases and J by 6 bases; unmatched bases: 1. CDR3 region: CASSLSGGQTQYF. CDR3 DNA sequence: TGTGCCAGCAGTTTATCAGGGGGCCAGACCCAGTACTTC.

The rearrangement joins TRBV2 to TRBJ2-1, with TRBD1 matching over 9 bases. V was pared by 11 bases and J by 10 bases, with 3 bases of the junction left unmatched. The germline CDR1 and CDR2 sequences are SNHLY and FYNNEI. The CDR3 extends over 10 amino acids. The CDR3, as DNA: TGTGCCGGACAGGGGCACGAGCAGTTCTTC. Residues: CAGQGHEQFF.

This clone was counted a single time. This rearrangement joins TRBV5-1 to TRBJ1-4, with unresolved D. From germline, CDR1 is SGHRS and CDR2 YFSETQ. This CDR3 has 15 residues. The V gene lost 0 bases and the J gene lost 9 bases, with 15 bases spanning the gap. The DNA for the CDR3 is TGCGCCAGCAGCTTGGAGTACTCACCCCGCCAAAAACTGTTTTTT. Amino acids: CASSLEYSPRQKLFF.

This clone was seen a single time. The V call is TRBV6-5, the J call TRBJ2-1; 10 bases are a match to TRBD1. Germline CDR1 reads MNHEY; CDR2 reads SVGAGI. The V segment lost 4 bases and the J segment 6 bases; nucleotides outside the gene matches: 6. This CDR3 contains 15 residues. The CDR3 DNA follows: TGTGCCAGCAGTTGGAGGACAGGGGGTCGCAATGAGCAGTTCTTC. Translation: CASSWRTGGRNEQFF.

The count of this clone is one. The genes are TRBV29-1 and TRBJ1-2; the D is unclear. CDR3 length: 13 residues. Germline assignment: CDR1 SQVTM and CDR2 ANQGSEA. The V end lost 0 bases, the J end lost 5 bases, and 10 bases lay between the germline ends. The CDR3 reads CSVEDLGPYGYTF. The DNA for the CDR3 is TGCAGCGTTGAAGATCTTGGCCCTTATGGCTACACCTTC.

The rearrangement links TRBV19 to TRBJ1-4; D is possibly TRBD1 (6 bases). Looked up from germline, CDR1 is LNHDA and CDR2 is SQIVND (reference sequence). This CDR3 spans 11 amino acids. Trimming shortened V by 8 bases and J by 8 bases, and 9 bases separated the two germline ends. In nucleotides, the CDR3 is TGTGCCAGTCAGGACAGAGAAAAACTGTTTTTT. Translated, it gives CASQDREKLFF.

J is TRBJ1-3 and V is TRBV6-5; the D gene is possibly TRBD1 (5 bases). The CDR3 consists of 12 residues. Trimming took off 8 bases at V and 4 bases at J, with 9 bases between the two ends. The germline gives CDR1 MNHEY, CDR2 SVGAGI. The CDR3 nucleotides read TGTGCCAGCCAGGGTTCGGGAAACACCATATATTTT. Amino acids: CASQGSGNTIYF.